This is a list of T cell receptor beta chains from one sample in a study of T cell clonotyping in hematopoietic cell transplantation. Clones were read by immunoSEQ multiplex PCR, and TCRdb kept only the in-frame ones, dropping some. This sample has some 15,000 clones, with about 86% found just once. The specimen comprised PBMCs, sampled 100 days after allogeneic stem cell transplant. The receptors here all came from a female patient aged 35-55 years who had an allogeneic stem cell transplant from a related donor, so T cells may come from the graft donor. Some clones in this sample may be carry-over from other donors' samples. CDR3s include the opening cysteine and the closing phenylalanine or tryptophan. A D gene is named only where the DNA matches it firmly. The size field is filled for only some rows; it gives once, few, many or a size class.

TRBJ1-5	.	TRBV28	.	TGTGCCAGCAGTCTCCCTCTGGGAGGAGGTCAGCCCCAGCATTTT	CASSLPLGGGQPQHF
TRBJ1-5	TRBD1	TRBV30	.	TGTGCCTGCCAGGGGGCCGGCGGCAATCAGCCCCAGCATTTT	CACQGAGGNQPQHF
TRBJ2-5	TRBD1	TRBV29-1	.	TGCAGCGTTGATTTCGGGACAGGGGTCGAAGAGACCCAGTACTTC	CSVDFGTGVEETQYF
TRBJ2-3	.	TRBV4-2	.	TGTGCCAGCAGCCAAGTTGGTGTACCAGATACGCAGTATTTT	CASSQVGVPDTQYF
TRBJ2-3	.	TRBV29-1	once	TGCAGCTTTCCGCTCGAAGGTACAGATACGCAGTATTTT	CSFPLEGTDTQYF
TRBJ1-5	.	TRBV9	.	TGTGCCAGCAGCGCGGGGGGAGCAGCTCAGCCCCAGCATTTT	CASSAGGAAQPQHF
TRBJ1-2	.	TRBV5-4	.	TGTGCCAGCCGCCCCGAGGCCGGCCACATCTATGGCTACACCTTC	CASRPEAGHIYGYTF
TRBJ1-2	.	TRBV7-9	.	TGTGCCAGCATATTAGGGTCAGCTAACTATGGCTACACCTTC	CASILGSANYGYTF
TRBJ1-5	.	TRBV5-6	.	TGTGCCAGCAGCTTGGCAAGGGGTCAGCCCCAGCATTTT	CASSLARGQPQHF
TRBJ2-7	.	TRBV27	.	TGTGCCAGCAGTACAGCTAGCGCCTTAAACCGCTACGAGCAGTACTTC	CASSTASALNRYEQYF
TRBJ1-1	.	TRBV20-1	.	TGCAGTGGCGCGGGGGACACTGAAGCTTTCTTT	CSGAGDTEAFF
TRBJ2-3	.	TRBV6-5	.	TGTGCCAGCAGAACACTAGCATCAAGCACAGATACGCAGTATTTT	CASRTLASSTDTQYF
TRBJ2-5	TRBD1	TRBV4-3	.	TGCGCCAGCAGCCAAGATCACAGGGGTGGAGAGACCCAGTACTTC	CASSQDHRGGETQYF
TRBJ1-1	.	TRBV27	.	TGTGCCAGCAGTTTAGAAGCGGGGGGCTACACTGAAGCTTTCTTT	CASSLEAGGYTEAFF
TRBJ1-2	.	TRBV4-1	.	TGCGCCAGCAGCCAAGAACCCGGGAGCACTGGCTACACCTTC	CASSQEPGSTGYTF
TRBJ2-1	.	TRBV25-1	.	TGTGCCAGCCGTGGCGGAGGAGGGGACAATGAGCAGTTCTTC	CASRGGGGDNEQFF
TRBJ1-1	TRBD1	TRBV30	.	TGTGCCTGGAGTAAGGGACAGGGGGCGTCTGAAGCTTTCTTT	CAWSKGQGASEAFF
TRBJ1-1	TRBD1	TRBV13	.	TGTGCCAGCAGCTCGACCACAGGGGCTGGGGAAGCTTTCTTT	CASSSTTGAGEAFF
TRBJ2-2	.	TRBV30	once	TGTGCCTGGAACGGACTTAACACCGGGGAGCTGCTTTTT	CAWNGLNTGELLF
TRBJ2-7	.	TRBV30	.	TGTGCCTGGTCGTCCGGGGGTCGCCTCTACGAGCAGTACTTC	CAWSSGGRLYEQYF
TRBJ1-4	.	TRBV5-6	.	TGTGCCAGCAGCTTTGGCCCCCTGTCCGAGAATGAAAAACTGTTTTTT	CASSFGPLSENEKLFF
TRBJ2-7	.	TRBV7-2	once	TGTGCCAGCAGCTTTTGGGCCTCCTACGAGCAGTACTTC	CASSFWASYEQYF
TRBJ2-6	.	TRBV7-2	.	TGTGCCAGCAGCCAGGCTGGGGCAGTCTCTGGGGCTAACGTCCTGACTTTC	CASSQAGAVSGANVLTF
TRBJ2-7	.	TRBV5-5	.	TGTGCCAGCAGCTCCGCCTCTCAAGTGGTCTACGAGCAGTACTTC	CASSSASQVVYEQYF
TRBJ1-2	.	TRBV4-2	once	TGTGCCAGCAGCCCCCGGGGCGACACCCCCGGCAACTATGGCTACACCTTC	CASSPRGDTPGNYGYTF
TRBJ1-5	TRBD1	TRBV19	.	TGTGCCAGTAGTATTGCAGGGGGCGCAGCGCCCCAGCATTTT	CASSIAGGAAPQHF
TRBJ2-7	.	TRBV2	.	TGTGCCAGCAGTGCGACTACAGGGTACAGCTCCTACGAGCAGTACTTC	CASSATTGYSSYEQYF
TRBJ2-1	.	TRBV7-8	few	TGTGCCAGCAGCCAAGCCGCCCGGGACCCATCCTACAATGAGCAGTTCTTC	CASSQAARDPSYNEQFF
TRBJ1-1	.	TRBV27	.	TGTGCCAGCAGTTGGGGGGGGCCCCCGGGCACTGAAGCTTTCTTT	CASSWGGPPGTEAFF
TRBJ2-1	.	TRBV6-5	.	TGTGCCAGCAGTGGGGGGGCGACACGAAATGAGCAGTTCTTC	CASSGGATRNEQFF
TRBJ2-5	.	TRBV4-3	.	TGCGCCAGCAGCCAAGATCGTGCAGCGTCCCAGCACTTC	CASSQDRAASQHF
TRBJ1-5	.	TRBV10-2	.	TGCGCCAGCAGTGAGGAGCCTAGCAATCAGCCCCAGCATTTT	CASSEEPSNQPQHF
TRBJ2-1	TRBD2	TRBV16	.	TGTGCCAGCAGCCAATCCCCACTAGCGGGGGGCGATGAGCAGTTCTTC	CASSQSPLAGGDEQFF
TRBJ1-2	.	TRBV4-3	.	TGCGCCAGCAGCCAAGATAGTAACGCCCCATGGGGCTACACCTTC	CASSQDSNAPWGYTF
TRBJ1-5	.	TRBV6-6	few	TGTGCCAGCAGTACCGGGGGCTCAGGCAATCAGCCCCAGCATTTT	CASSTGGSGNQPQHF
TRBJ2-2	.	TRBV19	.	TGTGCCAGTAGGGTAGCGGTGAACACCGGGGAGCTGTTTTTT	CASRVAVNTGELFF
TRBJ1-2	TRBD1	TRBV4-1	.	TGCGCCAGCAGCCAAGAGCGGACAGGGGGAGGCTACACCTTC	CASSQERTGGGYTF
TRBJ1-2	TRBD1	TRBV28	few	TGTGCCAGCAGTGAATACAGGGGACTGAACTATGGCTACACCTTC	CASSEYRGLNYGYTF
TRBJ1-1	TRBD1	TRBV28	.	TGTGCCAGCAGTTTACAGGGGGCAACTGAAGCTTTCTTT	CASSLQGATEAFF
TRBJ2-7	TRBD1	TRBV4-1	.	TGCGCCAGCAGCCGGCCCCAGGGGGCAAGACCCCACGAGCAGTACTTC	CASSRPQGARPHEQYF
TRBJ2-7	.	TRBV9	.	TGTGCCAGTCGTTGGGCGCGGTGGCACTACGAGCAGTACTTC	CASRWARWHYEQYF
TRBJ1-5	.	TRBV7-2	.	TGTGCCAGCAGCCCCCGCAGAGGGGATCAGCCCCAGCATTTT	CASSPRRGDQPQHF
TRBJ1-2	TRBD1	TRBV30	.	TGTGCCTGGAGTCTCTCCGGGACAGGGGGGGTGGGCTACACCTTC	CAWSLSGTGGVGYTF
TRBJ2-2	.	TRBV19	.	TGTGCCAGTAAATCCCCCGAGGACACCGGGGAGCTGTTTTTT	CASKSPEDTGELFF
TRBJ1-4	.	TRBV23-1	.	TGCGCCAGCAGTCAACGCAGGAGAAATGAAAAACTGTTTTTT	CASSQRRRNEKLFF